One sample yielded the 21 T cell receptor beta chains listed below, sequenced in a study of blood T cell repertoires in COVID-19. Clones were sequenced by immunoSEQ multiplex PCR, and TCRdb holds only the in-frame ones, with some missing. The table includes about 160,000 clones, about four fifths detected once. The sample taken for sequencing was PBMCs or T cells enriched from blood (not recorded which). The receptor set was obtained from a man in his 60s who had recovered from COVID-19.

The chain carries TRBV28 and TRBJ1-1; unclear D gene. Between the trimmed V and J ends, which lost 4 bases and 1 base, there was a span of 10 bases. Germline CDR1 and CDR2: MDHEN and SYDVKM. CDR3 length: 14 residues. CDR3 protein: CASSYGWRNTEAFF. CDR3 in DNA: TGTGCCAGCAGTTACGGGTGGCGGAACACTGAAGCTTTCTTT.

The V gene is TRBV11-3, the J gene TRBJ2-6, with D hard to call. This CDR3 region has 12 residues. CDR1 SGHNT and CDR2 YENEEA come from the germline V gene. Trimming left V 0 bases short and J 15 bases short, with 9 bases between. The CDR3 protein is CASSLDSADLTF. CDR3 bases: TGTGCCAGCAGCTTAGATTCGGCGGACCTGACTTTC. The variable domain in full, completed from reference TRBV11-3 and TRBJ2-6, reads EAGVVQSPRYKIIEKKQPVAFWCNPISGHNTLYWYLQNLGQGPELLIRYENEEAVDDSQLPKDRFSAERLKGVDSTLKIQPAELGDSAVYLCASSLDSADLTFGAGSRLTVL.

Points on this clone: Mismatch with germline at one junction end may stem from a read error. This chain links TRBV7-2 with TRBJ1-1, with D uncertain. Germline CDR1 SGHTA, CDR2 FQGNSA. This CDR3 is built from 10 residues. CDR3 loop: CASSSAEAFF. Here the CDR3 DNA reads TGTGCCAGCAGCTCCGCTGAGGCTTTCTTT.

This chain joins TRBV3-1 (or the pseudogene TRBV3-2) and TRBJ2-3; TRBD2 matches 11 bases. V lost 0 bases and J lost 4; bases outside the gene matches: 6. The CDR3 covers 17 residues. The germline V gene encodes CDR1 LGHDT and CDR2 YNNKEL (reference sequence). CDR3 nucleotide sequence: TGTGCCAGCAGCCAAGAAATAGCACTAGCGGGAGCAGATACGCAGTATTTT. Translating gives CASSQEIALAGADTQYF.

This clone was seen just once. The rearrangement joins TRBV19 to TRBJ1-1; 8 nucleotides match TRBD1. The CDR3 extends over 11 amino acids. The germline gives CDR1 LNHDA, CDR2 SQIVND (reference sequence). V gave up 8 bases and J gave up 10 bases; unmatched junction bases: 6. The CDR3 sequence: CASGRTGRAFF. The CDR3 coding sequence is TGTGCCAGTGGGAGGACAGGGCGAGCTTTCTTT.

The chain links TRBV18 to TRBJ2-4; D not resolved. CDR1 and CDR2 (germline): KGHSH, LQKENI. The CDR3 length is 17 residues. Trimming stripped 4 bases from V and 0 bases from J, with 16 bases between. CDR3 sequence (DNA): TGTGCCAGCTCACGATCTATGGAGCAAGTAGCCAAAAACATTCAGTACTTC. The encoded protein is CASSRSMEQVAKNIQYF.

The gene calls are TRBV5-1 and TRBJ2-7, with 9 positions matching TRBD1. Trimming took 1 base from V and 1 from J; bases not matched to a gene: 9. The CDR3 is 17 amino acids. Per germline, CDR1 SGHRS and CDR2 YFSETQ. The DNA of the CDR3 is TGCGCCAGCAGCTTGACAATTCGACAGGGGGGATCCTACGAGCAGTACTTC. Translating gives CASSLTIRQGGSYEQYF.

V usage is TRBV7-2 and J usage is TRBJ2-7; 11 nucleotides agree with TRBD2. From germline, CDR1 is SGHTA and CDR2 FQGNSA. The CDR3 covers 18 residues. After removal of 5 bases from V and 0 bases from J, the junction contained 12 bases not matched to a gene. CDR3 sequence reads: CASSTQTSGEMSSYEQYF. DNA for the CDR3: TGTGCCAGCAGCACACAGACTAGCGGGGAGATGAGCTCCTACGAGCAGTACTTC.

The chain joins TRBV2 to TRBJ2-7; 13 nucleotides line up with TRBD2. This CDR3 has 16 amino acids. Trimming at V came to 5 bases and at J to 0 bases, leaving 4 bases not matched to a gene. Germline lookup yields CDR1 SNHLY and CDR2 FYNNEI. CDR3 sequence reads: CASSRTSGGNSYEQYF. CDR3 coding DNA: TGTGCCAGCAGTCGGACTAGCGGGGGTAACTCCTACGAGCAGTACTTC.

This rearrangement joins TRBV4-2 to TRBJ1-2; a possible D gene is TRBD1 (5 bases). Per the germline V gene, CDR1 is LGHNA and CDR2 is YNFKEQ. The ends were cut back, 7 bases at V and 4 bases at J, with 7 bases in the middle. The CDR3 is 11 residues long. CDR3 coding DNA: TGTGCCAGCATGGGGGGCTATGGCTACACCTTC. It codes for CASMGGYGYTF.

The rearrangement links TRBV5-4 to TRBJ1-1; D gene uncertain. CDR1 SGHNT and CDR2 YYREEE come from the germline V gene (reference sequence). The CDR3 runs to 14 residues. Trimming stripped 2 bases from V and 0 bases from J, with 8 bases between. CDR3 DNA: TGTGCCAGCAGCTTCAGGTTTCTGAACACTGAAGCTTTCTTT. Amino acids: CASSFRFLNTEAFF.

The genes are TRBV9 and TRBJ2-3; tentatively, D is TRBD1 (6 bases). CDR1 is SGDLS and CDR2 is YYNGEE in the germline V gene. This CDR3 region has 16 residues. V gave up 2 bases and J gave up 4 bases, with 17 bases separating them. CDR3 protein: CASSVGASGTADTQYF. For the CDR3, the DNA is TGTGCCAGCAGCGTGGGGGCATCCGGGACCGCAGATACGCAGTATTTT. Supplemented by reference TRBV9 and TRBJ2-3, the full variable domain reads DSGVTQTPKHLITATGQRVTLRCSPRSGDLSVYWYQQSLDQGLQFLIQYYNGEERAKGNILERFSAQQFPDLHSELNLSSLELGDSALYFCASSVGASGTADTQYFGPGTRLTVL.

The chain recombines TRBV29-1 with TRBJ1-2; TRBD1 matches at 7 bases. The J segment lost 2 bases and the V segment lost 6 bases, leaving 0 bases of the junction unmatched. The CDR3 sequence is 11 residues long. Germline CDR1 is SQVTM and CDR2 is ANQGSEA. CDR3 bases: TGCAGCGTGACAGGGAACTATGGCTACACCTTC. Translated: CSVTGNYGYTF. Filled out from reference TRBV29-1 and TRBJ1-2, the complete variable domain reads SAVISQKPSRDICQRGTSLTIQCQVDSQVTMMFWYRQQPGQSLTLIATANQGSEATYESGFVIDKFPISRPNLTFSTLTVSNMSPEDSSIYLCSVTGNYGYTFGSGTRLTVV.

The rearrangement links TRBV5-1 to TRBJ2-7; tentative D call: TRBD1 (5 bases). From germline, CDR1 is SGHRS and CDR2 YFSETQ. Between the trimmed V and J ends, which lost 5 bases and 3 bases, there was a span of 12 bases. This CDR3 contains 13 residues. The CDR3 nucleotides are TGCGCCAGCAGGGAAGGGGCGAGCTACGAGCAGTACTTC. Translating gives CASREGASYEQYF.

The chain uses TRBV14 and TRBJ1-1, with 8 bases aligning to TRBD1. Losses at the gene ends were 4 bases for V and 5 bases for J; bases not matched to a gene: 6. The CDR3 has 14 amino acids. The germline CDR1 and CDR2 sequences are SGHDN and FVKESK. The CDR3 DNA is TGTGCCAGCAGCCTCTGGACAGGGACTACTGAAGCTTTCTTT. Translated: CASSLWTGTTEAFF.

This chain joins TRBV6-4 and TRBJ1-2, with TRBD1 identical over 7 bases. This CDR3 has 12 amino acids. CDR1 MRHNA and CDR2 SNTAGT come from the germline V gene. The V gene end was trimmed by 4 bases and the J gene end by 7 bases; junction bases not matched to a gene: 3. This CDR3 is CASSADRVGYTF. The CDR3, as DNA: TGTGCCAGCAGTGCCGACAGGGTTGGCTACACCTTC.

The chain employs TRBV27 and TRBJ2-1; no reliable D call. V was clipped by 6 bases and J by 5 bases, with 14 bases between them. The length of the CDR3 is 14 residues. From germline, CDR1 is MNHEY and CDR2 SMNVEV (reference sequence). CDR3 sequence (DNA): TGTGCCAGCAGCCCGACGAGACTCCACAATGAGCAGTTCTTC. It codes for CASSPTRLHNEQFF.

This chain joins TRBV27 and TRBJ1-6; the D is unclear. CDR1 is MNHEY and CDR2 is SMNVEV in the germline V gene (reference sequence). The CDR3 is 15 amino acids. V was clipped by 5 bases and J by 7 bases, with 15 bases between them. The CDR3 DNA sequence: TGTGCCAGCAGTCTCGGACGGGAACCGAATTCACCCCTCCACTTT. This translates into CASSLGREPNSPLHF.

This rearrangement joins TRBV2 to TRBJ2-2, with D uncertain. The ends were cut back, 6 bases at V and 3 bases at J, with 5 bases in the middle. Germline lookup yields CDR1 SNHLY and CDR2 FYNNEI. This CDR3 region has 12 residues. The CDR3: CASRADTGELFF. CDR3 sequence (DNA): TGTGCCAGCAGGGCAGACACCGGGGAGCTGTTTTTT.

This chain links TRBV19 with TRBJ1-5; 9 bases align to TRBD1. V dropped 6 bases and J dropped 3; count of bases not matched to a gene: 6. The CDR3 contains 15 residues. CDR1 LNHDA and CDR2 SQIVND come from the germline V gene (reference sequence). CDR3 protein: CASRPGQGPNQPQHF. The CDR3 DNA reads TGTGCCAGTAGGCCGGGACAGGGTCCCAATCAGCCCCAGCATTTT. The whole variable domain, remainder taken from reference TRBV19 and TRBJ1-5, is DGGITQSPKYLFRKEGQNVTLSCEQNLNHDAMYWYRQDPGQGLRLIYYSQIVNDFQKGDIAEGYSVSREKKESFPLTVTSAQKNPTAFYLCASRPGQGPNQPQHFGDGTRLSIL.

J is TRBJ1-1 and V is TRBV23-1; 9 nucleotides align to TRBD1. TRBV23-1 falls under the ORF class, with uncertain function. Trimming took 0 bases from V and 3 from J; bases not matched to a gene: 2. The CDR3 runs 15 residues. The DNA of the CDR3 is TGCGCCAGCAGTCAATCGGGACAGGGCTACACTGAAGCTTTCTTT. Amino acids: CASSQSGQGYTEAFF.